The TCR beta chain under discussion was sequenced for a study of Graves' ophthalmopathy and Graves' hyperthyroidism. V was clipped by 7 bases and J by 0 bases, with 13 bases between them. The germline CDR1 and CDR2 sequences are LNHDA and SQIVND (reference sequence). This CDR3 contains 15 residues. This clonotype was counted at least ten times. RNA transcripts served as template for amplifying TCR beta CDR3 sequences. An initial RT-PCR round employing HTBI primers preceded a second-round multiplex PCR. TCRdb processed the multiplex PCR reads anew with MiXCR; each CDR3 protein has one entry. The sample carries 200,000 to 250,000 distinct CDR3 sequences, around a fifth recorded once.

Specimen: peripheral blood. The sequence was obtained from a woman between 50 and 59 years old with Graves' ophthalmopathy. The V gene is TRBV19, the J gene TRBJ1-3; D is uncertain. In DNA form, the CDR3 reads TGTGCCAGTATCAAGGAGCGATTCTCTGGAAACACCATATATTTT. It translates to CASIKERFSGNTIYF.